These 9 T cell receptor beta chains were all obtained from the same sample, sequenced in a study of monozygotic twins with inflammatory bowel disease (dated by TCRdb to about 2019). The library was generated by 5' RACE. Data came from an Illumina HiSeq 2500. Once TCRdb had reprocessed the reads, it stored one entry per CDR3 protein sequence and supplied no DNA. The table for this sample lists roughly 320,000 distinct CDR3 sequences. The top ten hold about 5% of the sample. Sequenced input: blood. All receptors derive from a human donor with ulcerative colitis or Crohn's disease, or a healthy co-twin of an affected twin (not recorded which).

V and J are TRBV3-1 and TRBJ2-4; TCRdb returns TRBD1, unconfirmable since there is no DNA. CDR1 LGHDT and CDR2 YNNKEL come from the germline V gene (reference sequence). This CDR3 contains 16 residues. CDR3 in amino acids: CASSQAGFLAKNIQYF.

The rearrangement links TRBV15 to TRBJ2-5; TCRdb proposes TRBD1, but this gene call is untestable without DNA. This CDR3 has 11 residues. The germline gives CDR1 LNHNV, CDR2 YYDKDF (reference sequence). CDR3: CATSGNRASYF.

V is TRBV10-3 and J is TRBJ2-1. Per the germline V gene, CDR1 is ENHRY and CDR2 is SYGVKD. The CDR3 is 11 amino acids. The CDR3 loop reads CAISELTEQFF.

The chain uses TRBV6-5 and TRBJ2-7. The CDR3 sequence is 12 residues long. Germline V gives CDR1 MNHEY, CDR2 SVGAGI. This CDR3 reads CASRSGAYEQYF.

CDR3 amino acids: CASSLAKLAGGFIGELFF. The chain carries TRBV7-2 and TRBJ2-2; TCRdb's D call, TRBD2, is unchecked because there is no DNA. The CDR3 runs to 18 residues. The germline V gene encodes CDR1 SGHTA and CDR2 FQGNSA. The full variable domain, with the rest looked up from reference TRBV7-2 and TRBJ2-2, is GAGVSQSPSNKVTEKGKDVELRCDPISGHTALYWYRQSLGQGLEFLIYFQGNSAPDKSGLPSDRFSAERTGGSVSTLTIQRTQQEDSAVYLCASSLAKLAGGFIGELFFGEGSRLTVL.

The chain carries TRBV3-1 and TRBJ1-6. The CDR3 is 15 residues long. Germline V CDR1 and CDR2: LGHDT, YNNKEL (reference sequence). This CDR3 reads CASSQGFLGNLPLHF.

The CDR3: CASSPDRGWNQPQHF. The chain links TRBV7-2 to TRBJ1-5; the TCRdb D gene call, TRBD1, has no DNA to confirm it. CDR3 size: 15 residues. The germline CDR1 and CDR2 sequences are SGHTA and FQGNSA.

This chain links TRBV20-1 with TRBJ2-1; no DNA is available, so the TRBD2 call from TCRdb remains unchecked. Germline CDR1 DFQATT, CDR2 SNEGSKA (reference sequence). This CDR3 spans 16 amino acids. The CDR3 reads CSLWSSEEVYYNEQFF.

This chain uses TRBV20-1 with TRBJ2-7. This CDR3 has 11 residues. Germline V gene sequence: CDR1 DFQATT, CDR2 SNEGSKA (reference sequence). CDR3 sequence reads: CSARQSYEQYF.